Described below is a single T cell receptor beta chain sequence and its context. What it binds is unknown. Samples were taken several times over chemoradiotherapy. The sample originates from a study of chemoradiotherapy in HPV16-positive cancers. Whole-study results and caveats: In HPV16-positive patients, HPV-responsive T-cell expansion tracked better recurrence-free survival.

Profiled with immunoSEQ multiplex PCR; TCRdb holds only in-frame clones, not every one. The sample lists roughly 5,600 clones, 80% to 90% occurring once. Germline CDR1 GTSNPN, CDR2 SVGIG (reference sequence). The trim removed 0 bases at V and 6 bases at J, leaving 8 bases unmatched. The CDR3 has 15 residues. The chain links TRBV30 to TRBJ1-5; 7 bases agree with TRBD1. Source: tumor tissue, taken from a patient who underwent chemoradiotherapy. This TCR came from a human donor with HPV-associated anogenital cancer. This chain's CDR3 is CAWSVGQGGSQPQHF. The DNA of the CDR3 is TGTGCCTGGAGTGTAGGGCAGGGGGGCAGTCAGCCCCAGCATTTT. Drawing the rest from reference TRBV30 and TRBJ1-5, the complete variable domain is SQTIHQWPATLVQPVGSPLSLECTVEGTSNPNLYWYRQAAGRGLQLLFYSVGIGQISSEVPQNLSASRPQDRQFILSSKKLLLSDSGFYLCAWSVGQGGSQPQHFGDGTRLSIL.